This T cell receptor (beta chain) derives from a study of T cells in Graves' hyperthyroidism and ophthalmopathy. General study results and limits: Through a model of 13 V-J features, ophthalmopathy was separated from stable hyperthyroidism.

On this clonotype: Its specificity is not known.

Amplification targeted TCR beta CDR3 regions from RNA transcripts. TCR CDR3 regions were first amplified by RT-PCR with HTBI primers. TCRdb used MiXCR to reprocess the multiplex PCR reads, holding one entry per CDR3 protein. The sample yields fewer than 800,000 distinct CDR3 sequences, less than 20% seen once. Subjects aged 18 to 65 presented with newly diagnosed hyperthyroidism of less than 2 months' duration. It was uncontrolled infection, other autoimmune disease, pregnancy or lactation that excluded patients. Extraction of PBMCs used 9 to 10 ml of fresh peripheral blood. V shed 7 bases and J 3 bases; nucleotides not matched to a gene: 11. The CDR3 length is 16 residues.

Sequencing was carried out using blood. The chain carries TRBV12-3 or TRBV12-4 and TRBJ2-7; 11 nucleotides line up with TRBD2. The receptor comes from a man between 18 and 29 years old with Graves' hyperthyroidism. CDR3 nucleotide sequence: TGTGCCAGCACCCAACTAGCGGGAGCGGCTAGCTACGAGCAGTACTTC. Its translation is CASTQLAGAASYEQYF.